The 29 T cell receptor beta chains below come from one sample, sequenced in a study of blood T cell repertoires in COVID-19. Data came from immunoSEQ multiplex PCR; TCRdb stores just in-frame clones and leaves some out. The profile shows about 190,000 clones, roughly 83% of them singletons. Sequencing was done on a sample of PBMCs or T cells enriched from blood (not recorded which). These receptors were obtained from a woman younger than 45 who had recovered from COVID-19.

The rearrangement uses TRBV28 and TRBJ2-3, with D possibly TRBD2 on 5 matching bases. Per germline, CDR1 MDHEN and CDR2 SYDVKM. CDR3 length equals 18 residues. Trimming stripped 5 bases from V and 4 bases from J, with 25 bases between. CDR3 region: CASSLLFGRDLNSDTQYF. For the CDR3, the DNA is TGTGCCAGCAGTCTGTTATTCGGACGGGATTTGAATTCAGATACGCAGTATTTT.

CDR3 sequence reads: CASSLSPRYIQYF. The CDR3 coding sequence is TGTGCCAGCAGTTTATCTCCTAGATACATTCAGTACTTC. V gene TRBV28 combines with J gene TRBJ2-4, with D unresolved. The CDR3 is made up of 13 amino acids. Trimming shortened V by 1 base and J by 8 bases, and 9 bases separated the two germline ends. From germline, CDR1 is MDHEN and CDR2 SYDVKM.

The DNA of the CDR3 is TGCGCCAGCAGCCAAGATCTCCAGGGGGCAGATACGCAGTATTTT. Translation: CASSQDLQGADTQYF. V and J are TRBV4-1 and TRBJ2-3; 7 bases agree with TRBD1. Germline V CDR1 and CDR2: MGHRA, YSYEKL. This CDR3 is 15 amino acids long. Losses at the gene ends were 0 bases for V and 4 bases for J; bases not matched to a gene: 4.

This rearrangement joins TRBV5-1 to TRBJ1-4; 7 positions agree with TRBD1. This CDR3 comprises 14 residues. The trim removed 0 bases at V and 8 bases at J, leaving 4 bases unmatched. The germline V gene encodes CDR1 SGHRS and CDR2 YFSETQ. The chain's CDR3 is CASSLALDREKLFF. The CDR3 DNA follows: TGCGCCAGCAGCTTGGCATTGGACAGGGAAAAACTGTTTTTT.

A single count supports this clone. This chain links TRBV4-1 with TRBJ1-5; 7 bases fit TRBD1. Germline CDR1 is MGHRA and CDR2 is YSYEKL. The CDR3 is 16 amino acids. The V and J ends lost 1 base and 6 bases, in that order; junction bases with no gene match: 9. CDR3 DNA sequence: TGCGCCAGCAGCCAAGGGGGCCTGACAGGGAGTCAGCCCCAGCATTTT. Its protein is CASSQGGLTGSQPQHF.

The chain has TRBV29-1 and TRBJ2-5, with TRBD1 identical over 9 bases. V dropped 5 bases and J dropped 5; count of bases not matched to a gene: 12. The CDR3 is 15 residues long. Per germline, CDR1 SQVTM and CDR2 ANQGSEA. For the CDR3, the DNA is TGCAGCGTTACACCGGACAGGGGAGGATGGGAGACCCAGTACTTC. This translates into CSVTPDRGGWETQYF.

The chain recombines TRBV6-5 with TRBJ2-5; D is perhaps TRBD1 (6 bases). V gave up 6 bases and J gave up 2 bases, with 10 bases separating them. CDR1 is MNHEY, CDR2 SVGAGI, per germline. The CDR3 spans 13 residues. In DNA form, the CDR3 reads TGTGCCAGCAGGAGGGGGTTACAAGAGACCCAGTACTTC. This codes for CASRRGLQETQYF.

The chain couples TRBV6-6 to TRBJ1-1, with TRBD1 matching 11 bases. Germline V gene data show CDR1 as MNHNY and CDR2 as SVGAGI (reference sequence). The CDR3 contains 17 residues. V gave up 5 bases and J gave up 5 bases; unmatched junction bases: 13. The CDR3: CASSPGQGAWFGTEAFF. The CDR3 DNA reads as TGTGCCAGCAGTCCCGGACAGGGGGCTTGGTTTGGGACTGAAGCTTTCTTT.

The genes are TRBV10-2 and TRBJ2-7, with TRBD2 as a possible D gene (6 bases). The CDR3 consists of 14 residues. The germline gives CDR1 WSHSY, CDR2 SAAADI. Trimming took 2 bases from V and 2 from J, leaving 10 bases between them. The CDR3 sequence is CASSESGLTYEQYV. CDR3 DNA: TGCGCCAGCAGTGAGAGCGGGCTCACCTACGAGCAGTACGTC.

A few counts support this clone. The V gene is TRBV28, the J gene TRBJ1-2, with D unresolved. The CDR3 is made up of 12 amino acids. The V end was cut by 7 bases, the J end by 2 bases, with 8 bases between. The germline CDR1 and CDR2 sequences are MDHEN and SYDVKM. In nucleotides, the CDR3 is TGTGCCAGCACAATCCCCAACTATGGCTACACCTTC. It is translated as CASTIPNYGYTF.

The J gene is TRBJ2-3, the V gene TRBV7-2, with 9 nucleotides matching TRBD2. Trimming took 5 bases from V and 0 from J; bases not matched to a gene: 6. CDR1 is SGHTA and CDR2 is FQGNSA in the germline V gene. This CDR3 region has 16 residues. The CDR3 region is CASSPATSGSTDTQYF. In DNA form, the CDR3 reads TGTGCCAGCAGCCCAGCTACTAGCGGGAGCACAGATACGCAGTATTTT.

This sequence joins TRBV28 and TRBJ1-5; maybe TRBD1 (5 bases). Germline V gives CDR1 MDHEN, CDR2 SYDVKM. CDR3 length equals 15 residues. With 5 bases removed from V and 2 bases from J, the gap between germline ends came to 13 bases. The DNA for the CDR3 is TGTGCCAGCAGTGGGCAGGGTTTCGGCAATCAGCCCCAGCATTTT. It translates to CASSGQGFGNQPQHF.

The chain is built from TRBV10-3 and TRBJ1-1, with 9 nucleotides matching TRBD1. Germline CDR1 reads ENHRY; CDR2 reads SYGVKD. V shed 6 bases, J shed 7 bases, and the junction held 9 bases outside the gene matches. This CDR3 has 14 amino acids. The CDR3 DNA follows: TGTGCCATCAGGGGGACAGGGAGGATTGGTGAAGCTTTCTTT. Residues: CAIRGTGRIGEAFF.

J is TRBJ2-2 and V is TRBV20-1, with D possibly TRBD1 on 6 matching bases. The germline V gene encodes CDR1 DFQATT and CDR2 SNEGSKA (reference sequence). This CDR3 spans 15 amino acids. Trimming removed 3 bases from V and 2 bases from J, with 13 bases in between. The CDR3 spells CSASRLGANTGELFF. CDR3 coding DNA: TGCAGTGCTAGTCGTTTGGGGGCTAACACCGGGGAGCTGTTTTTT.

Only a few counts were recorded for this clone. The chain is built from TRBV28 and TRBJ1-3, with 12 bases identical to TRBD1. V lost 2 bases to trimming and J lost 0 bases; unmatched junction nucleotides: 8. Germline CDR1 is MDHEN and CDR2 is SYDVKM. The CDR3 sequence is 19 residues long. Written as DNA, the CDR3 is TGTGCCAGCAGTTTAAGGGGACAGGGGGCCTTCTACTCTGGAAACACCATATATTTT. This gives the protein CASSLRGQGAFYSGNTIYF. Drawing the rest from reference TRBV28 and TRBJ1-3, the complete variable domain is DVKVTQSSRYLVKRTGEKVFLECVQDMDHENMFWYRQDPGLGLRLIYFSYDVKMKEKGDIPEGYSVSREKKERFSLILESASTNQTSMYLCASSLRGQGAFYSGNTIYFGEGSWLTVV.

The gene calls are TRBV25-1 and TRBJ2-7; 7 bases align to TRBD1. Germline values: CDR1 MGHDK, CDR2 SYGVNS. With V trimmed by 6 bases and J by 2 bases, 7 bases remained unmatched. There are 14 residues in the CDR3. The CDR3 sequence is CASRKTGNPYEQYF. The CDR3 nucleotides are TGTGCCAGCAGGAAGACAGGGAATCCCTACGAGCAGTACTTC.

The V gene is TRBV12-3 or TRBV12-4, the J gene TRBJ1-1; D gene ambiguous. V was shortened by 3 bases and J by 1 base, with 6 bases between the two germline ends. The CDR3 sequence is 13 residues long. CDR3 loop: CASSFAGNTEAFF. The CDR3 DNA is TGTGCCAGCAGTTTTGCAGGGAACACTGAAGCTTTCTTT.

The rearrangement joins TRBV18 to TRBJ2-3; 7 bases line up with TRBD1. Per germline, CDR1 KGHSH and CDR2 LQKENI. J lost 4 bases, V lost 4 bases, and 8 bases had no gene match. The CDR3 loop spans 15 amino acids. The CDR3 sequence: CASSLSRGSADTQYF. The CDR3 DNA reads TGTGCCAGCTCACTTAGCAGGGGGAGCGCAGATACGCAGTATTTT.

This sequence joins TRBV27 and TRBJ2-2; 11 bases fit TRBD1. Per the germline V gene, CDR1 is MNHEY and CDR2 is SMNVEV (reference sequence). The CDR3 has 16 residues. Trimming cost V 4 bases and J 2 bases; bases outside gene matches: 3. The CDR3, as DNA: TGTGCCAGCAGTTGGGACAGGGGGGCCAACACCGGGGAGCTGTTTTTT. Translated: CASSWDRGANTGELFF.

This chain connects TRBV5-4 to TRBJ2-2, with D possibly matching TRBD2 (6 bases). V was clipped by 0 bases and J by 1 base, with 7 bases between them. CDR3 length: 15 residues. Germline V gene sequence: CDR1 SGHNT, CDR2 YYREEE (reference sequence). CDR3 sequence: CASSLVRGNTGELFF. The CDR3 nucleotides are TGTGCCAGCAGCTTGGTGCGGGGGAACACCGGGGAGCTGTTTTTT.

With regard to this clone: A read error may account for a junction end that differs from germline. The chain combines TRBV7-8 with TRBJ1-2, with TRBD1 as a possible D gene (5 bases). Germline CDR1 and CDR2: SGHVS and FQNEAQ. This CDR3 region has 20 residues. The CDR3 DNA is TGTGCCAGCAGCTCGCGAACGGGACTTACACCGGCCGTGGGTAACTCTGGCTACACCTTC. As protein: CASSSRTGLTPAVGNSGYTF.

This chain uses TRBV4-2 with TRBJ1-2; D is uncertain. This CDR3 has 14 amino acids. V was trimmed by 0 bases and J by 4 bases, leaving 9 bases between them. Germline CDR1 is LGHNA and CDR2 is YNFKEQ. The CDR3 DNA reads TGTGCCAGCAGCCAAGACGCGGGCCTCTATGGCTACACCTTC. Translation: CASSQDAGLYGYTF.

The chain couples TRBV5-4 to TRBJ2-5; 10 positions agree with TRBD1. V trimming: 4 bases; J trimming: 1 base; junction bases outside the gene matches: 7. Germline V CDR1 and CDR2: SGHNT, YYREEE (reference sequence). The CDR3 runs 16 residues. As DNA, the CDR3 is TGTGCCAGCAGCCCCGGGGACAGGGGCGTCCAAGAGACCCAGTACTTC. Protein sequence: CASSPGDRGVQETQYF.

The gene calls are TRBV30 and TRBJ2-3; D is unresolved. The CDR3 has 13 amino acids. Trimming shortened V by 3 bases and J by 4 bases, and 11 bases separated the two germline ends. Germline V gene sequence: CDR1 GTSNPN, CDR2 SVGIG (reference sequence). Written as DNA, the CDR3 is TGTGCCTGGAGATCCGACTCGGCAGATACGCAGTATTTT. It encodes CAWRSDSADTQYF.

The V gene is TRBV4-1, the J gene TRBJ1-4, with 9 bases lining up with TRBD1. Per germline, CDR1 MGHRA and CDR2 YSYEKL. The CDR3 covers 15 residues. V dropped 2 bases and J dropped 7; count of bases not matched to a gene: 5. The CDR3 is CASSQPQGAREKLFF. CDR3 coding DNA: TGCGCCAGCAGCCAACCACAGGGGGCTCGTGAAAAACTGTTTTTT.

This chain uses TRBV5-1 with TRBJ2-7, with TRBD2 matching 11 bases. Germline-derived CDR1 and CDR2 are SGHRS and YFSETQ. The CDR3 runs 15 residues. The V segment lost 4 bases and the J segment 3 bases; nucleotides outside the gene matches: 6. The CDR3 protein is CASSGPGTSGYEQYF. CDR3 nucleotide sequence: TGCGCCAGCAGCGGGCCCGGGACTAGCGGCTACGAGCAGTACTTC.

Remarks on this clone: Germline and junction disagree at one end, which may indicate a read error. The gene calls are TRBV3-1 (or the pseudogene TRBV3-2) and TRBJ2-4, with TRBD1 as a possible D gene (6 bases). Germline CDR1 is LGHDT and CDR2 is YNNKEL (reference sequence). The CDR3 sequence is 15 residues long. CDR3 nucleotides: TGTGCCAGCAGCCAAGTCCCAGGGGCCACAAACATTCAGTACTTC. Translating gives CASSQVPGATNIQYF.

The chain has TRBV11-2 and TRBJ1-1; TRBD1 might be the D (5 bases). CDR3 length: 15 residues. V gave up 6 bases and J gave up 1 base, with 15 bases separating them. Germline CDR1 is SGHAT and CDR2 is FQNNGV. Here the CDR3 DNA reads TGTGCCAGCAGATCTTCGATGACAGAGAACACTGAAGCTTTCTTT. Amino acids: CASRSSMTENTEAFF.

The chain combines TRBV3-1 (or the pseudogene TRBV3-2) with TRBJ1-2; 7 nucleotides agree with TRBD1. CDR3 size: 17 residues. V gave up 3 bases and J gave up 2 bases; unmatched junction bases: 12. In germline, CDR1 is LGHDT, CDR2 YNNKEL (reference sequence). CDR3 protein: CASSHLAGQAQNYGYTF. The CDR3 DNA reads as TGTGCCAGCAGCCACCTAGCTGGACAGGCCCAAAACTATGGCTACACCTTC.